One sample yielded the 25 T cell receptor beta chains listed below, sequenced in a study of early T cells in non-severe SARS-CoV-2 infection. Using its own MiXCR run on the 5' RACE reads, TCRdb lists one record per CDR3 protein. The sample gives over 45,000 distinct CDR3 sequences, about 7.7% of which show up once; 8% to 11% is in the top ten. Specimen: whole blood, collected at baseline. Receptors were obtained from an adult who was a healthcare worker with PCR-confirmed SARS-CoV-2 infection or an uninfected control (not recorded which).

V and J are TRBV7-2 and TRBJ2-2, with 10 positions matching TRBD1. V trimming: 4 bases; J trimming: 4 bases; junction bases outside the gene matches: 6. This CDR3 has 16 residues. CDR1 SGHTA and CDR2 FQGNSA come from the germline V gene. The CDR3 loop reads CASSSGQGPATGELFF. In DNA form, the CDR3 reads TGTGCCAGCAGCTCGGGACAGGGGCCCGCCACCGGGGAGCTGTTTTTT.

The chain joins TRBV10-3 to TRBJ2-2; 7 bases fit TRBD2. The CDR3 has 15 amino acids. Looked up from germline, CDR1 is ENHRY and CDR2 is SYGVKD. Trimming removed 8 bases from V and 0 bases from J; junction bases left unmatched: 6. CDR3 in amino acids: CAIGGAGANTGELFF. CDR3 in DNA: TGTGCCATCGGCGGGGCGGGAGCGAACACCGGGGAGCTGTTTTTT.

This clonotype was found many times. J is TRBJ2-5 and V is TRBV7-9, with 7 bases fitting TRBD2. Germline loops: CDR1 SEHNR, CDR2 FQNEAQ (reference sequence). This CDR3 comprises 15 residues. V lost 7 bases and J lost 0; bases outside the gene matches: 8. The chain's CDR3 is CASTPRLADQETQYF. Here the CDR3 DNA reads TGTGCCAGCACCCCCCGTCTAGCGGACCAAGAGACCCAGTACTTC.

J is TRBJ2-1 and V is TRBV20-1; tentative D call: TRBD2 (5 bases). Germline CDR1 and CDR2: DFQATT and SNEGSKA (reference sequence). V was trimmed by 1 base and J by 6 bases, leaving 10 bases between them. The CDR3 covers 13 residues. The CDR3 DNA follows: TGCAGTGCTAGAGTGGGGAGACCCAATGAGCAGTTCTTC. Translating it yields CSARVGRPNEQFF.

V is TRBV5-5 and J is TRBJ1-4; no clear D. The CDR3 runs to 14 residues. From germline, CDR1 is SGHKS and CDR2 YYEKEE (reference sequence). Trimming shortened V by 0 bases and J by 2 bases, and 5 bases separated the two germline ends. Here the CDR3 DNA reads TGTGCCAGCAGCTTGGGGGGTACTAATGAAAAACTGTTTTTT. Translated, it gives CASSLGGTNEKLFF.

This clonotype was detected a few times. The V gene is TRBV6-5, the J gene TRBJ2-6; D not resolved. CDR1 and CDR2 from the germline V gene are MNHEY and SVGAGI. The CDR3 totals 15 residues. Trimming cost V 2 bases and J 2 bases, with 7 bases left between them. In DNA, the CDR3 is TGTGCCAGCAGTTACGGCCCGGCTGGGGCCAACGTCCTGACTTTC. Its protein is CASSYGPAGANVLTF.

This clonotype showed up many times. In nucleotides, the CDR3 is TGTGCCAGCAGCTTAGGTTCCCTTCGGCATTATGGCTACACCTTC. It specifies CASSLGSLRHYGYTF. The chain couples TRBV13 to TRBJ1-2; D remains ambiguous. The CDR3 spans 15 residues. V shed 0 bases and J shed 5 bases, with 13 bases lying between them. From germline, CDR1 is PRHDT and CDR2 FYEKMQ (reference sequence).

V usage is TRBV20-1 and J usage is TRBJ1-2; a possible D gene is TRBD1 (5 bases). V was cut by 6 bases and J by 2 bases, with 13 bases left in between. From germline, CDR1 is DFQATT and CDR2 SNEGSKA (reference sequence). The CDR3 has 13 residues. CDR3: CSARTGNNYGYTF. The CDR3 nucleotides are TGCAGTGCGCGTACAGGAAACAACTATGGCTACACCTTC.

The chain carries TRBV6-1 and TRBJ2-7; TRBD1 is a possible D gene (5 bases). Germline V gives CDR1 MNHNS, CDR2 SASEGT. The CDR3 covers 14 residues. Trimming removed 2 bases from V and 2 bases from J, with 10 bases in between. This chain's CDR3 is CASSERQLTYEQYF. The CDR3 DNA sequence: TGTGCCAGCAGTGAACGACAGTTAACCTACGAGCAGTACTTC.

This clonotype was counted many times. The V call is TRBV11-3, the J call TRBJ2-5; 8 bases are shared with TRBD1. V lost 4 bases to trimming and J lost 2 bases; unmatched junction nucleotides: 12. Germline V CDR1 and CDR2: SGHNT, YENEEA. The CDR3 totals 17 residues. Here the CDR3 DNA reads TGTGCCAGCAGCTCGAGCATCGACAGGGGATTTCAAGAGACCCAGTACTTC. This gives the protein CASSSSIDRGFQETQYF.

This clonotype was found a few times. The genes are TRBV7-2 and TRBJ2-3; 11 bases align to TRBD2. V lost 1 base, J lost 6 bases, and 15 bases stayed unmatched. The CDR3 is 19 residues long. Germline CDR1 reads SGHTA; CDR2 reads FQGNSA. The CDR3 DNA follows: TGTGCCAGCAGCTTAGTTACTAGCGGGAGTATACCCGGTTTGGATACGCAGTATTTT. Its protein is CASSLVTSGSIPGLDTQYF.

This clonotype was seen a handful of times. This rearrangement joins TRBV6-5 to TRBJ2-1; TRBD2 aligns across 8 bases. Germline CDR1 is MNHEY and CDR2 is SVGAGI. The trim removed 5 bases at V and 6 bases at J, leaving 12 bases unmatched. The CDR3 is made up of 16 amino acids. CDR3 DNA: TGTGCCAGCAGTGACACTGTCAAGCGGGAGCGCAATGAGCAGTTCTTC. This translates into CASSDTVKRERNEQFF.

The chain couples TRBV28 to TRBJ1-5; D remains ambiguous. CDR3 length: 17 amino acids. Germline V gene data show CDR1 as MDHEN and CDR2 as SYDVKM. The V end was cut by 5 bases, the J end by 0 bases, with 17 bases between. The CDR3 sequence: CASSPLDGIYSNQPQHF. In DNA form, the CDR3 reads TGTGCCAGCAGTCCTCTGGACGGAATTTATAGCAATCAGCCCCAGCATTTT. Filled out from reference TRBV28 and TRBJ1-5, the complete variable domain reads DVKVTQSSRYLVKRTGEKVFLECVQDMDHENMFWYRQDPGLGLRLIYFSYDVKMKEKGDIPEGYSVSREKKERFSLILESASTNQTSMYLCASSPLDGIYSNQPQHFGDGTRLSIL.

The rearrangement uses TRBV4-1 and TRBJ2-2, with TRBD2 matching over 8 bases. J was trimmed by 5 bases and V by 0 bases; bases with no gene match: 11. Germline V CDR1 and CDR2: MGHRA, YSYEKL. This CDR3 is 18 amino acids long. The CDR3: CASSQETSGPQGTGELFF. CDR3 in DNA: TGCGCCAGCAGCCAAGAAACTAGCGGCCCCCAGGGGACCGGGGAGCTGTTTTTT.

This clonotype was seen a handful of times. The CDR3 nucleotides are TGTGCCAGCAGACCAAAGGGCCCCGGCACCGAGCAGTACTTC. Translated: CASRPKGPGTEQYF. The gene calls are TRBV7-2 and TRBJ2-7; D not certain. This CDR3 is 14 amino acids long. The V and J ends lost 6 bases and 6 bases respectively, with 18 bases between them. Germline V gives CDR1 SGHTA, CDR2 FQGNSA. The full variable domain, rest sourced from reference TRBV7-2 and TRBJ2-7, is GAGVSQSPSNKVTEKGKDVELRCDPISGHTALYWYRQSLGQGLEFLIYFQGNSAPDKSGLPSDRFSAERTGGSVSTLTIQRTQQEDSAVYLCASRPKGPGTEQYFGPGTRLTVT.

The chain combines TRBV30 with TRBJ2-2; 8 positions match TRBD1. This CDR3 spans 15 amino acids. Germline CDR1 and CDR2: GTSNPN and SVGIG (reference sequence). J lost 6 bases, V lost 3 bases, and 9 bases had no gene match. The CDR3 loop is CAWRKPGQEAGELFF. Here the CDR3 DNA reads TGTGCCTGGAGAAAACCGGGACAGGAAGCCGGGGAGCTGTTTTTT.

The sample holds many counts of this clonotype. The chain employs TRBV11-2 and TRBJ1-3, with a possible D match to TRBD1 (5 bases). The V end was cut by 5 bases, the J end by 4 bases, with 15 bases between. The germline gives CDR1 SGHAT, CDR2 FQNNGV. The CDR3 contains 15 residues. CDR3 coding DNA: TGTGCCAGCAGCACGACAGATTCTGGGGGAAACACCATATATTTT. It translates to CASSTTDSGGNTIYF.

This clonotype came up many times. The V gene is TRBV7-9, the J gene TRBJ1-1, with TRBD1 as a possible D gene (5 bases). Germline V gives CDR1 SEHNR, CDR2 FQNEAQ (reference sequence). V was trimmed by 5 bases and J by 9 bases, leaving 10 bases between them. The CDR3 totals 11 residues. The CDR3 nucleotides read TGTGCCAGCAGCCTGGGGGTAAAAGCTTTCTTT. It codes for CASSLGVKAFF. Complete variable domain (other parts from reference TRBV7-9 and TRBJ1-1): DTGVSQNPRHKITKRGQNVTFRCDPISEHNRLYWYRQTLGQGPEFLTYFQNEAQLEKSRLLSDRFSAERPKGSFSTLEIQRTEQGDSAMYLCASSLGVKAFFGQGTRLTVV.

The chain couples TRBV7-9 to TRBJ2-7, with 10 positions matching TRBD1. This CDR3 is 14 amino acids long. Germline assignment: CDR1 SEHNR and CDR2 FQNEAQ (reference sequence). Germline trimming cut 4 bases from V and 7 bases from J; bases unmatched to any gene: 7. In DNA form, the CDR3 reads TGTGCCAGCAGCTCGGGACAGGGGCTACGGGAGCAGTACTTC. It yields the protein CASSSGQGLREQYF.

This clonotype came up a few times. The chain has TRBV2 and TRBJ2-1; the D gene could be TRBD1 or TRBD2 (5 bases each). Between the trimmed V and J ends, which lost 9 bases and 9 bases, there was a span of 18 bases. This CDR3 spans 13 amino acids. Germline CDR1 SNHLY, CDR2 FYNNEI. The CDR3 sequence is CASSPGPSSEQFF. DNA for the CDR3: TGTGCCAGTTCTCCGGGGCCCTCCAGTGAGCAGTTCTTC.

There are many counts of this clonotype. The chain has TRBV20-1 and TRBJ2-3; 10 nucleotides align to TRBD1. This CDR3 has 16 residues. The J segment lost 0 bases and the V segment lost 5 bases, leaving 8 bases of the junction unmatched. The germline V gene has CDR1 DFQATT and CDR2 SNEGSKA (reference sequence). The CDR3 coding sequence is TGCAGTGCTCCCCGGACAGGGGGGAAAAGCACAGATACGCAGTATTTT. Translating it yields CSAPRTGGKSTDTQYF.

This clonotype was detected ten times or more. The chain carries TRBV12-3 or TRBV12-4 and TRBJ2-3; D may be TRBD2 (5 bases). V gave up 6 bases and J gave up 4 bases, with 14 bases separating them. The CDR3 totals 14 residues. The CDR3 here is CASSSFRGADTQYF. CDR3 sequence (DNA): TGTGCCAGCAGCTCCTTCCGGGGTGCAGATACGCAGTATTTT.

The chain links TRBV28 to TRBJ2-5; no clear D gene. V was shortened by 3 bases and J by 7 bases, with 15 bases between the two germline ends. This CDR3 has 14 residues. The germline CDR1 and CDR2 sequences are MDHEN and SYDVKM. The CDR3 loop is CASSLESPPGTQYF. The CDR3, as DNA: TGTGCCAGCAGTTTGGAGAGCCCCCCGGGGACCCAGTACTTC.

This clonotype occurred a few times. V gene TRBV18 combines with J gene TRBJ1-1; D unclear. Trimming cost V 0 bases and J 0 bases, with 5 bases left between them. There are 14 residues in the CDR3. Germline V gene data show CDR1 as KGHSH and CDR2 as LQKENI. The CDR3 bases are TGTGCCAGCTCACCACCGGGAGTGAACACTGAAGCTTTCTTT. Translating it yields CASSPPGVNTEAFF.

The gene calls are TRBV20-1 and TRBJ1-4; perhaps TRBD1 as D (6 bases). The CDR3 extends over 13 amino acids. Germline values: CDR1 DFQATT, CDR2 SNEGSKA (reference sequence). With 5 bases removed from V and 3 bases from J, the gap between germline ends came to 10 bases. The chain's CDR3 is CSARGGPNEKLFF. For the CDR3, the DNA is TGCAGTGCTCGAGGGGGACCTAATGAAAAACTGTTTTTT.